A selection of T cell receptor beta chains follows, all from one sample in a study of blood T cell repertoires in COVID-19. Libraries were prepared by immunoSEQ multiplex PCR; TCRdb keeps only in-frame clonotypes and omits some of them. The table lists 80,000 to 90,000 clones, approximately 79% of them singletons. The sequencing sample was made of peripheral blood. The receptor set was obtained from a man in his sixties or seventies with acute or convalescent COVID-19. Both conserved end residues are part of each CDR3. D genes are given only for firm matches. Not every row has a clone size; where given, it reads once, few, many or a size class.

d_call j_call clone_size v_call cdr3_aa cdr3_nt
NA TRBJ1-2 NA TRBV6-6 CASSPNFGYTF TGTGCCAGCAGTCCGAACTTTGGCTACACCTTC
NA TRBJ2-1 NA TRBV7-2 CASSLGSYNEQFF TGTGCCAGCAGCTTGGGCAGTTACAATGAGCAGTTCTTC
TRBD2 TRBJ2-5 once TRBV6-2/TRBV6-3 CASSPQGGETQYF TGTGCCAGCAGTCCCCAGGGAGGGGAGACCCAGTACTTC
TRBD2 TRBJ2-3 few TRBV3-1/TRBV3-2 CASSHGTSGNTDTQYF TGTGCCAGCAGCCACGGGACTAGCGGGAACACAGATACGCAGTATTTT
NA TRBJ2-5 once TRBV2 CASMQLAPETQYF TGTGCCAGCATGCAACTAGCCCCAGAGACCCAGTACTTC
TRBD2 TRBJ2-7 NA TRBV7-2 CASSFHPSGGAEEQYF TGTGCCAGCAGCTTTCACCCCAGCGGGGGGGCCGAAGAGCAGTACTTC
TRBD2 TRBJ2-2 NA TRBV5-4 CASSLVSSGGTGELFF TGTGCCAGCAGCTTGGTTTCTAGCGGGGGGACCGGGGAGCTGTTTTTT
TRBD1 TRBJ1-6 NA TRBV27 CASSPGQGALGNSPLHF TGTGCCAGCAGTCCGGGACAGGGGGCGTTAGGAAATTCACCCCTCCACTTT
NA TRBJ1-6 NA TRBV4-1 CASSPQRGGGSPLHF TGCGCCAGCAGCCCGCAAAGGGGCGGGGGGTCACCCCTCCACTTT
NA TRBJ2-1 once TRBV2 CACEYDNEQFF TGTGCCTGCGAGTATGACAATGAGCAGTTCTTC
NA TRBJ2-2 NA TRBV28 CASKMVSSGRELFF TGTGCCAGCAAAATGGTCTCATCAGGGCGGGAGCTGTTTTTT
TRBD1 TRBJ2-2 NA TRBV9 CASRGGVGAGELFF TGTGCCAGCAGAGGGGGCGTGGGGGCCGGGGAGCTGTTTTTT
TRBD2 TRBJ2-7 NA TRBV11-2 CASRAGTSTDEQYF TGTGCCAGCAGGGCCGGGACTAGCACCGACGAGCAGTACTTC
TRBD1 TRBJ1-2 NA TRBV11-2 CASSLLGTGVHYGYTF TGTGCCAGCAGCTTATTGGGGACAGGGGTTCACTATGGCTACACCTTC
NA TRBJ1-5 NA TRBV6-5 CATREQGHQPQHF TGTGCCACCCGGGAACAGGGACATCAGCCCCAGCATTTT
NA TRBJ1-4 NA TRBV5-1 CASSADNNEKLFF TGCGCCAGCAGCGCGGACAATAATGAAAAACTGTTTTTT
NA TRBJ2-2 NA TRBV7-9 CASGAMAGELFF TGTGCCAGCGGGGCTATGGCCGGGGAGCTGTTTTTT
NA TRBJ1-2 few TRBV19 CASSIALGRGNYGYTF TGTGCCAGTAGTATAGCCCTGGGAAGGGGTAACTATGGCTACACCTTC
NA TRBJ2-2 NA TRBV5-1 CASTFGLIGDLTGELFF TGCGCCAGCACCTTCGGGTTAATTGGAGACCTCACCGGGGAGCTGTTTTTT
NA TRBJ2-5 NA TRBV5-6 CASSLAFSVETQYF TGTGCCAGCAGCTTGGCGTTTTCTGTAGAGACCCAGTACTTC
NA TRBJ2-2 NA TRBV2 CASSPTPSTGELFF TGTGCCAGCAGTCCGACACCCAGCACCGGGGAGCTGTTTTTT
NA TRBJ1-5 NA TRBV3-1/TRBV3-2 CASSHQQGNQPQHF TGTGCCAGCAGCCATCAACAGGGAAATCAGCCCCAGCATTTT
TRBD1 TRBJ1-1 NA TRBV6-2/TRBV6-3 CASSYGTGRTEAFF TGTGCCAGCAGTTACGGGACAGGGAGGACTGAAGCTTTCTTT
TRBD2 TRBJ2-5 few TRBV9 CASSVEGSGAVSETQYF TGTGCCAGCAGCGTAGAGGGTAGCGGGGCGGTCTCGGAGACCCAGTACTTC
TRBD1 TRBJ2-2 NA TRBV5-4 CASSWGQGRAGELFF TGTGCCAGCAGCTGGGGACAGGGGAGAGCCGGGGAGCTGTTTTTT
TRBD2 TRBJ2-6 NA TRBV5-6 CASSPREALSGANVLTF TGTGCCAGCAGCCCCCGGGAGGCCCTCTCTGGGGCCAACGTCCTGACTTTC
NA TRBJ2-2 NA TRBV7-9 CASSSNVGPGELFF TGTGCCAGCAGCTCGAACGTGGGGCCCGGGGAGCTGTTTTTT
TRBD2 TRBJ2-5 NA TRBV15 CATSRRTSGEETQYF TGTGCCACCAGCAGACGGACTAGCGGGGAGGAGACCCAGTACTTC
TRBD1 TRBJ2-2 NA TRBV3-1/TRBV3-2 CASSLRDRVTGELFF TGTGCCAGCAGCCTTCGTGACAGGGTCACCGGGGAGCTGTTTTTT
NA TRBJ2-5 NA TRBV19 CASSLRNGGETQYF TGTGCCAGTAGTCTTCGCAACGGAGGAGAGACCCAGTACTTC
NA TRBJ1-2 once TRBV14 CASSQLTGLTGYTF TGTGCCAGCAGCCAGCTTACAGGGTTGACTGGCTACACCTTC
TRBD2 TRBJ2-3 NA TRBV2 CASIRNLADTDTQYF TGTGCCAGCATAAGAAACCTAGCGGACACAGATACGCAGTATTTT
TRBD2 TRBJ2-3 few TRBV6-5 CASSTGGPPDTQYF TGTGCCAGCAGTACGGGGGGGCCGCCAGATACGCAGTATTTT
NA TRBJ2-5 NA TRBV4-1 CASSQEAGRQETQYF TGCGCCAGCAGCCAGGAAGCGGGTCGTCAAGAGACCCAGTACTTC
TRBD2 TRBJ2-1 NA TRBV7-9 CASSSKTSGVDNEQFF TGTGCCAGCAGCTCCAAGACTAGCGGGGTAGACAATGAGCAGTTCTTC
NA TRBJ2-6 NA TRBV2 CASSSGTFSGANVLTF TGTGCCAGCAGTTCCGGGACATTCTCTGGGGCCAACGTCCTGACTTTC
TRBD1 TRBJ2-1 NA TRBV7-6 CASSLAWRRQGDNEQFF TGTGCCAGCAGCTTAGCATGGCGGAGACAGGGGGACAATGAGCAGTTCTTC
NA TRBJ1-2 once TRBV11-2 CASSSHQDYGYTF TGTGCCAGCAGCTCCCACCAGGACTATGGCTACACCTTC
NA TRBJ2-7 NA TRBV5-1 CASSSGLGLLYEQYF TGCGCCAGCAGCTCCGGGCTGGGACTGCTCTACGAGCAGTACTTC
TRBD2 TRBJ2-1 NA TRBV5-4 CASSLSSGEGNEQFF TGTGCCAGCAGCTTGAGTAGCGGGGAGGGAAATGAGCAGTTCTTC
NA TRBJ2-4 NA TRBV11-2 CASSQRLLLAKNIQYF TGTGCCAGCAGCCAGAGACTACTCCTAGCCAAAAACATTCAGTACTTC
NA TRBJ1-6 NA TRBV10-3 CAISESPGQYNSPLHF TGTGCCATCAGTGAGTCGCCCGGACAGTATAATTCACCCCTCCACTTT
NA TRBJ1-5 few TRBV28 CASSTSGVYNQPQHF TGTGCCAGCAGTACCTCAGGGGTTTACAATCAGCCCCAGCATTTT
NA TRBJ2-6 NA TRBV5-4 CASSPQGSGANVLTF TGTGCCAGCAGCCCACAGGGCTCTGGGGCCAACGTCCTGACTTTC
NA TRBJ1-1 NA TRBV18 CASSASGTTEAFF TGTGCCAGCTCAGCCTCCGGGACAACTGAAGCTTTCTTT
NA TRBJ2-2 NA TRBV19 CASSIRLSTGELFF TGTGCCAGTAGTATCCGTCTGAGTACCGGGGAGCTGTTTTTT
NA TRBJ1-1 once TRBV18 CASSPRGTGSGTEAFF TGTGCCAGCTCACCACGGGGTACAGGGTCGGGCACTGAAGCTTTCTTT
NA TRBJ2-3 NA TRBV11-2 CASSSPQGMDTQYF TGTGCCAGCAGCTCGCCCCAGGGGATGGATACGCAGTATTTT
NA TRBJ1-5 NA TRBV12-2 CASRLKRDCRLPQHF TGTGCAAGTCGCTTAAAAAGAGACTGTAGGCTGCCCCAGCATTTT
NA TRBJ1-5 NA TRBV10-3 CAISELGESQPQHF TGTGCCATCAGTGAGTTAGGGGAAAGTCAGCCCCAGCATTTT
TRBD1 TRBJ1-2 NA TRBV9 CASSLDRGNYGYTF TGTGCCAGCAGCCTTGACAGGGGAAACTATGGCTACACCTTC
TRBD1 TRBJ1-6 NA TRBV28 CASLQVTGGNNSPLHF TGTGCCAGCCTCCAGGTGACAGGGGGTAATAATTCACCCCTCCACTTT
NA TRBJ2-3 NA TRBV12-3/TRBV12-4 CASQTGGDTQYF TGTGCCAGTCAGACCGGGGGAGATACGCAGTATTTT
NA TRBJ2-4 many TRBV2 CASTRGHPPKNIQYF TGTGCCAGCACCAGGGGACACCCGCCAAAAAACATTCAGTACTTC